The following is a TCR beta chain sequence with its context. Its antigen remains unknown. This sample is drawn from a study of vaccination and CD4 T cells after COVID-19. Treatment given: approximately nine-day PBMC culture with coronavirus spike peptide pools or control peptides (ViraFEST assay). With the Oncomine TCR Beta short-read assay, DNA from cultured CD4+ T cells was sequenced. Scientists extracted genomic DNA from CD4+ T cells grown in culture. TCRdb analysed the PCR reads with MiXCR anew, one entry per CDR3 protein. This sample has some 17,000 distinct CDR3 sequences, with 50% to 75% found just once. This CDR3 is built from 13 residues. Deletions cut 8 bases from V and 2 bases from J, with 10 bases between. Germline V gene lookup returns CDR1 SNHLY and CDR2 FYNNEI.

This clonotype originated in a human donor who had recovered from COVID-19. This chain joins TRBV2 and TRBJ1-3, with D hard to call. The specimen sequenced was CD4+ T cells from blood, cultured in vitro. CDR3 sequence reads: CASHRPAGNTIYF. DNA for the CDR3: TGTGCCAGCCATAGACCAGCTGGAAACACCATATATTTT.